Shown below are 7 T cell receptor beta chains from a single sample sequenced in a study of a mutant IDH1 vaccine in newly diagnosed glioma. Clones were sequenced by immunoSEQ multiplex PCR, and TCRdb holds only the in-frame ones, with some missing. The sample has approximately 58,000 clones, 80% to 85% seen once. Which antigens these TCRs recognize remains unknown. Regarding time point: week 47, end of study. Topical imiquimod was applied with each vaccine dose, which held 300 ug of mutant IDH1 20-mer peptide. Sequences were derived from PBMCs, sampled from a glioma patient whose treatment included an IDH1 peptide vaccine. Every receptor here comes from a man aged 30 to 45 with glioma.

The CDR3 region has the DNA TGTGCCAGCAGTTTCTCAGGGTACTCACCCCTCCACTTT. Translating it yields CASSFSGYSPLHF. The chain employs TRBV27 and TRBJ1-6; the D gene is possibly TRBD1 (5 bases). V lost 3 bases and J 10 bases, leaving 10 bases between the germline ends. The CDR3 length is 13 residues. Germline V lookup: CDR1 MNHEY, CDR2 SMNVEV (reference sequence).

The J gene is TRBJ2-3, the V gene TRBV2; D remains unclear. Germline CDR1 SNHLY, CDR2 FYNNEI. This CDR3 has 14 amino acids. Trimming shortened V by 9 bases and J by 0 bases, and 13 bases separated the two germline ends. In nucleotides, the CDR3 is TGTGCCAGTTCTGGGGTTTCTAGCACAGATACGCAGTATTTT. Translation: CASSGVSSTDTQYF.

V and J are TRBV10-3 and TRBJ1-2, with TRBD1 matching 9 bases. The CDR3 is 14 amino acids. The V and J ends lost 6 bases and 4 bases, in that order; junction bases with no gene match: 6. Germline lookup yields CDR1 ENHRY and CDR2 SYGVKD. The CDR3 sequence: CAISPGQGGYGYTF. CDR3 nucleotide sequence: TGTGCCATCAGCCCGGGACAGGGAGGCTATGGCTACACCTTC.

The CDR3 DNA reads TGCGCCAGCAGCCAAGAAGGAAGGACCGGGACCCCCCGGGGCTACACCTTC. Its protein is CASSQEGRTGTPRGYTF. This chain uses TRBV4-1 with TRBJ1-2; TRBD1 might be the D (5 bases). The CDR3 has 17 amino acids. Trimming left V 0 bases short and J 8 bases short, with 22 bases between. Germline V gene sequence: CDR1 MGHRA, CDR2 YSYEKL.

The genes are TRBV7-9 and TRBJ2-1; D gene unclear. Germline V gives CDR1 SEHNR, CDR2 FQNEAQ (reference sequence). There are 13 residues in the CDR3. Between the trimmed V and J ends, which lost 1 base and 5 bases, there was a span of 6 bases. For the CDR3, the DNA is TGTGCCAGCAGCTTAGGCGTCGACAATGAGCAGTTCTTC. Residues: CASSLGVDNEQFF.

The genes are TRBV4-1 and TRBJ1-4, with D possibly matching TRBD1 (6 bases). Germline V lookup: CDR1 MGHRA, CDR2 YSYEKL. V was clipped by 4 bases and J by 0 bases, with 6 bases between them. The CDR3 runs to 14 residues. CDR3 region: CASSRTATNEKLFF. Written as DNA, the CDR3 is TGCGCCAGCAGCCGGACAGCAACTAATGAAAAACTGTTTTTT.

The chain recombines TRBV20-1 with TRBJ2-7; 7 nucleotides match TRBD1. CDR3 size: 11 residues. The trim removed 7 bases at V and 3 bases at J, leaving 3 bases unmatched. The V gene's germline CDR1 is DFQATT and CDR2 SNEGSKA (reference sequence). The CDR3 is CSGQGDYEQYF. The CDR3 nucleotides are TGCAGTGGACAGGGAGACTACGAGCAGTACTTC.